This T cell receptor beta chain derives from a study of blood T cells in healthy people across ages. A few counts support this clonotype. The CDR3 has 13 residues. Germline CDR1 reads SGHRS; CDR2 reads YFSETQ. Trimming shortened V by 6 bases and J by 6 bases, and 16 bases separated the two germline ends. Together with a sample-barcoded 5' primer, a J-beta primer mix was included in a second PCR lasting 7 to 11 cycles. TCRdb passed the 5' RACE reads through MiXCR, listing each CDR3 protein once. The data hold roughly 800,000 distinct CDR3 sequences, with around 25% observed a single time. This sample also appeared in a second study, on T cells of mothers and their children. That paper states: The effect of thymic selection on TCR recombination output is similar between related and unrelated pairs.

The sample was blood. The clonotype was recovered from a boy aged 5-17 years in good health. V is TRBV5-1 and J is TRBJ2-7; D is possibly TRBD1 or TRBD2 (5 bases each). CDR3 region: CASKGPTPREQYF. The CDR3 coding sequence is TGCGCCAGCAAGGGACCCACCCCACGCGAGCAGTACTTC.